The source of this TCR beta chain is a study of blood T cells in healthy people across ages. Study-level background: Capture via template switching afforded approximately one barcoded beta molecule per two T cells. Study-level results: Both naive CD4+ cell counts and diversity were greater in long-lived donors than in aged donors.

As to this clonotype: Its antigen is unidentified.

A J-beta primer mix and a sample-barcoded 5' primer were used in a second PCR of roughly 6 to 11 cycles. Each of the cDNA molecules was tagged by a template-switch adaptor with 12 random nucleotides. TCRdb processed the 5' RACE reads anew with MiXCR; each CDR3 protein has one entry. The data hold approximately 670,000 distinct CDR3 sequences, with around 41% observed a single time. Germline-derived CDR1 and CDR2 are DFQATT and SNEGSKA (reference sequence). V lost 3 bases to trimming and J lost 9 bases; unmatched junction nucleotides: 10. CDR3 length equals 15 residues. The sample consisted of blood. This TCR was sampled from a man older than 75 in good health. The chain employs TRBV20-1 and TRBJ2-3, with 12 bases that match TRBD2. DNA for the CDR3: TGCAGTGCTAGTCCCGCTAGCGGGGGGGCTAGGACGCAGTATTTT. Its translation is CSASPASGGARTQYF.